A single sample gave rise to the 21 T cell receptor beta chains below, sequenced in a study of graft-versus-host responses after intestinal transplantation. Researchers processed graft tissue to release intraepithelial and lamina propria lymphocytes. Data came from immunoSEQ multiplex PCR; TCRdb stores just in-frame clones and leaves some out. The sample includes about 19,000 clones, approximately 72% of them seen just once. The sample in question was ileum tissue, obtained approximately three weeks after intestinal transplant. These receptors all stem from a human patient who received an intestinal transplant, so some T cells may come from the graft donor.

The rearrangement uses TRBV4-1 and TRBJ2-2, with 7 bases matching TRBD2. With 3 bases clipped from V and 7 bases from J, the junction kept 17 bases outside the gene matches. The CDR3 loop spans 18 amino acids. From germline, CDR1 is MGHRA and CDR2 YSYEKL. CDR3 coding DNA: TGCGCCAGCAGCCAGAGACCCACTGTGGCGGGAGTCGTCGGGGAGCTGTTTTTT. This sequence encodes CASSQRPTVAGVVGELFF.

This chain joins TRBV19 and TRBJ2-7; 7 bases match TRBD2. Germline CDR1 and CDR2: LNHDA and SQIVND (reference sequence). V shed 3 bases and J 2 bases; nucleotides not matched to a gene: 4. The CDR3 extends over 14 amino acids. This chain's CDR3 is CASSIASGAYEQYF. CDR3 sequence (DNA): TGTGCCAGTAGTATTGCTAGCGGAGCCTACGAGCAGTACTTC. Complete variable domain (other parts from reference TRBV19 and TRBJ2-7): DGGITQSPKYLFRKEGQNVTLSCEQNLNHDAMYWYRQDPGQGLRLIYYSQIVNDFQKGDIAEGYSVSREKKESFPLTVTSAQKNPTAFYLCASSIASGAYEQYFGPGTRLTVT.

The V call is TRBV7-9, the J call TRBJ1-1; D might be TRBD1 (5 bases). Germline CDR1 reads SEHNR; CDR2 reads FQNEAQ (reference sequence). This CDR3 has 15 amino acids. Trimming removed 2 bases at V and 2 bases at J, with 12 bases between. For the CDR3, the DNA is TGTGCCAGCAGCTTATCGTTTACAGGCAACACTGAAGCTTTCTTT. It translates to CASSLSFTGNTEAFF.

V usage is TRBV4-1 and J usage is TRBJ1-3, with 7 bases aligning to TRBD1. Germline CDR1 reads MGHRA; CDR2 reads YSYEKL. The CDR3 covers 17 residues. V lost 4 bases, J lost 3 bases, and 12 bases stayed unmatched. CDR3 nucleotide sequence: TGCGCCAGCAGCCTGGGGGCAGGGGGGCGTTATGGAAACACCATATATTTT. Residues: CASSLGAGGRYGNTIYF.

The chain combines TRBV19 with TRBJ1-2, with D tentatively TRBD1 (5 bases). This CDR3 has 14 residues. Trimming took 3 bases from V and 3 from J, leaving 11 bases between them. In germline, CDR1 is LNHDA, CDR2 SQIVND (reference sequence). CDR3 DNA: TGTGCCAGTAGTATGCAGGAGGGGTACTATGGCTACACCTTC. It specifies CASSMQEGYYGYTF.

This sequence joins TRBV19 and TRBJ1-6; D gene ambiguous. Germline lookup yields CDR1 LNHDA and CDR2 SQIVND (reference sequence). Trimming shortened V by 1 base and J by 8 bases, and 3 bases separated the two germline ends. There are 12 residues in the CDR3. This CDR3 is CASSIGDSPLHF. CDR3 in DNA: TGTGCCAGTAGTATAGGAGATTCACCCCTCCACTTT.

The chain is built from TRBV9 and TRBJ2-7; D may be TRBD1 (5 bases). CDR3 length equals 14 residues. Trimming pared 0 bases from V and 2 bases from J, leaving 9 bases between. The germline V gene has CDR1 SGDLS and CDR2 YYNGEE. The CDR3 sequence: CASSVAQVAYEQYF. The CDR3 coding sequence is TGTGCCAGCAGCGTAGCACAGGTCGCCTACGAGCAGTACTTC.

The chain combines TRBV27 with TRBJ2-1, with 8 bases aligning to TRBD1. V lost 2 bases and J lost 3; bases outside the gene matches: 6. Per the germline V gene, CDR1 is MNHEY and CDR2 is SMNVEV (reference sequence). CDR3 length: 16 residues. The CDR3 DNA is TGTGCCAGCAGTTTAGGGCCGGGACAGGTCTACAATGAGCAGTTCTTC. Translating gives CASSLGPGQVYNEQFF.

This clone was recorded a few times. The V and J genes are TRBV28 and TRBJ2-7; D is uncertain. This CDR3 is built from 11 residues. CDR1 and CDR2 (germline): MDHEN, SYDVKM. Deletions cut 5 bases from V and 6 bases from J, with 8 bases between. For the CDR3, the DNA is TGTGCCAGCAGTCCCCCCGGCGAGCAGTACTTC. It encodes CASSPPGEQYF.

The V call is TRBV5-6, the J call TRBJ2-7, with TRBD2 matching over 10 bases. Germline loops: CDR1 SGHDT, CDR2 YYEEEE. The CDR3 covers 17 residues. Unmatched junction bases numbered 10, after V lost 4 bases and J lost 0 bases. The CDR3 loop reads CASSQGTSETFSYEQYF. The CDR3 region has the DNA TGTGCCAGCAGCCAAGGGACTAGCGAAACATTCTCCTACGAGCAGTACTTC.

Here the CDR3 reads CASSQDLGPAKNIQYF. The CDR3 DNA sequence: TGTGCCAGCAGCCAAGACCTAGGCCCAGCCAAAAACATTCAGTACTTC. The V call is TRBV9, the J call TRBJ2-4; no firm D call. The V and J ends lost 4 bases and 0 bases respectively, with 14 bases between them. The CDR3 sequence is 16 residues long. Looked up from germline, CDR1 is SGDLS and CDR2 is YYNGEE.

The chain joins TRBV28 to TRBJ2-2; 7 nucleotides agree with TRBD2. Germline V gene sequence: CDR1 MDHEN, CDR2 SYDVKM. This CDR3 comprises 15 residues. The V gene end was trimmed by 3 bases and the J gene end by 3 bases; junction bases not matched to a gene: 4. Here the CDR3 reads CASSLGGLDTGELFF. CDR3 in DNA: TGTGCCAGCAGTTTGGGAGGGCTTGACACCGGGGAGCTGTTTTTT.

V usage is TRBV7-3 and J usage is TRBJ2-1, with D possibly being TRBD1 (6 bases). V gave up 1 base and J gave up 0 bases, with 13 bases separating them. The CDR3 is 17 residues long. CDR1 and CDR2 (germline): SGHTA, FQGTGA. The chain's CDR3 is CASSLMGAPSSYNEQFF. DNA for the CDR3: TGTGCCAGCAGCTTAATGGGGGCCCCTAGCTCCTACAATGAGCAGTTCTTC. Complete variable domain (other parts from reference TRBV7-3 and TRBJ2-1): GAGVSQTPSNKVTEKGKYVELRCDPISGHTALYWYRQSLGQGPEFLIYFQGTGAADDSGLPNDRFFAVRPEGSVSTLKIQRTERGDSAVYLCASSLMGAPSSYNEQFFGPGTRLTVL.

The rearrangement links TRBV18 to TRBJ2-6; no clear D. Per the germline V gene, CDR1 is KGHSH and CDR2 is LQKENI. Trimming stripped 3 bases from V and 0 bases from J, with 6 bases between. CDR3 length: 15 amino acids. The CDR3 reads CASSPTVSGANVLTF. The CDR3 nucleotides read TGTGCCAGCTCACCCACAGTCTCTGGGGCCAACGTCCTGACTTTC.

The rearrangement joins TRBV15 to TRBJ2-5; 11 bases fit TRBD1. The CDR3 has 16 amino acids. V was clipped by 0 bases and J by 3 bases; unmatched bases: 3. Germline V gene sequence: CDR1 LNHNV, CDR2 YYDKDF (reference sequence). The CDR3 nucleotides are TGTGCCACCAGCAGAGATCTGGGACAGGGGGAAGAGACCCAGTACTTC. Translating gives CATSRDLGQGEETQYF. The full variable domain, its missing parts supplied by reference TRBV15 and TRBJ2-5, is DAMVIQNPRYQVTQFGKPVTLSCSQTLNHNVMYWYQQKSSQAPKLLFHYYDKDFNNEADTPDNFQSRRPNTSFCFLDIRSPGLGDTAMYLCATSRDLGQGEETQYFGPGTRLLVL.

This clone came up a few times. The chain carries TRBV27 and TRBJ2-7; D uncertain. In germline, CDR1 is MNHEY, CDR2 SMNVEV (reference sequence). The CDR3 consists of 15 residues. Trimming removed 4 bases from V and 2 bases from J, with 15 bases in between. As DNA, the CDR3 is TGTGCCAGCAGTTCGGGTCAGTTATTTCCCTACGAGCAGTACTTC. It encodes CASSSGQLFPYEQYF.

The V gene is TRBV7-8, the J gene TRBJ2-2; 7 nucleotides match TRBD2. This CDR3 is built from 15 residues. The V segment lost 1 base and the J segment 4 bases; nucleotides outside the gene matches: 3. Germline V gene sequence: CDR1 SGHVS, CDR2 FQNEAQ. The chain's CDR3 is CASSLGLAGTGELFF. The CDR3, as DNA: TGTGCCAGCAGCTTAGGACTAGCAGGCACCGGGGAGCTGTTTTTT.

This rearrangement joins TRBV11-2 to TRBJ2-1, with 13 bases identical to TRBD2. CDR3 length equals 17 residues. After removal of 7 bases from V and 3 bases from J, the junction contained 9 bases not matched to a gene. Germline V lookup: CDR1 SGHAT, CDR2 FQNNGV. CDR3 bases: TGTGCCAGCACCCTTGGGACTAGCGGGAATAACTACAATGAGCAGTTCTTC. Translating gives CASTLGTSGNNYNEQFF.

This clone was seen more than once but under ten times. Here the CDR3 reads CASSERGRTYEQYF. As DNA, the CDR3 is TGTGCCAGCAGTGAACGCGGGAGGACCTACGAGCAGTACTTC. This sequence joins TRBV2 and TRBJ2-7; 8 bases match TRBD2. V dropped 2 bases and J dropped 2; count of bases not matched to a gene: 2. The germline V gene has CDR1 SNHLY and CDR2 FYNNEI. This CDR3 region has 14 residues.

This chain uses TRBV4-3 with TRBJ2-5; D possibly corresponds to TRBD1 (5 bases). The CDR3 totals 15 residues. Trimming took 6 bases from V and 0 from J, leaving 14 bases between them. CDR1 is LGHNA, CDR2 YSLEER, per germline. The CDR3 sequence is CASRPHQGDQETQYF. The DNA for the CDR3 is TGCGCCAGCAGACCTCACCAGGGTGACCAAGAGACCCAGTACTTC.

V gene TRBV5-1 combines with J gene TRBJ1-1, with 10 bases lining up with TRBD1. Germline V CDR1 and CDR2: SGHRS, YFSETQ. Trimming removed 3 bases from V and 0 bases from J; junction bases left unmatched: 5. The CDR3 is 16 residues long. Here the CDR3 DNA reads TGCGCCAGCAGCTCCTGGACAGGGGGTGTGAACACTGAAGCTTTCTTT. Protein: CASSSWTGGVNTEAFF. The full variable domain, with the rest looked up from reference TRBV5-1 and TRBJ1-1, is KAGVTQTPRYLIKTRGQQVTLSCSPISGHRSVSWYQQTPGQGLQFLFEYFSETQRNKGNFPGRFSGRQFSNSRSEMNVSTLELGDSALYLCASSSWTGGVNTEAFFGQGTRLTVV.